These 23 T cell receptor beta chains were sequenced from one sample in a study of CD8 T cells in Susac syndrome (dated by TCRdb to the late 2010s). Library creation used the immunoSEQ multiplex PCR assay. RNA was extracted using the RNeasy kit, and roughly 0.45 to 1 microgram was reverse transcribed with random hexamers. TCRdb reanalyzed the raw reads on its own, using fastp at Q25 for trimming and MiXCR for clone calling, and kept in-frame beta chains. Entries that share a CDR3 protein sequence are merged under the most common genes and DNA. The sample records about 130,000 distinct CDR3 sequences, approximately 93% of which are singletons. The ten largest clones add up to around 0.3% of the sample. Sequenced material: CD8+ T cells from PBMCs. The receptors stem from a human donor with multiple sclerosis.

The chain combines TRBV6-5 with TRBJ2-1, with 7 bases identical to TRBD2. The V segment lost 6 bases and the J segment 11 bases; nucleotides outside the gene matches: 10. The CDR3 has 13 amino acids. Germline V gene lookup returns CDR1 MNHEY and CDR2 SVGAGI. This CDR3 reads CASSRTSELKQFF. CDR3 coding DNA: TGTGCCAGCAGCCGTACTAGCGAATTGAAGCAGTTCTTC.

This clonotype has just one count. The gene calls are TRBV9 and TRBJ2-1; TRBD2 matches 10 bases. Germline lookup yields CDR1 SGDLS and CDR2 YYNGEE. The length of the CDR3 is 13 residues. V was clipped by 0 bases and J by 12 bases; unmatched bases: 3. CDR3 residues: CASSVDLAGGQFF. The CDR3 DNA follows: TGTGCCAGCAGCGTAGATTTAGCGGGAGGGCAGTTCTTC. Full variable domain (missing parts from reference TRBV9 and TRBJ2-1): DSGVTQTPKHLITATGQRVTLRCSPRSGDLSVYWYQQSLDQGLQFLIQYYNGEERAKGNILERFSAQQFPDLHSELNLSSLELGDSALYFCASSVDLAGGQFFGPGTRLTVL.

In this sample, this clonotype turned up once. The genes are TRBV2 and TRBJ2-1, with 14 bases identical to TRBD2. CDR3 length: 13 residues. V gave up 8 bases and J gave up 10 bases; unmatched junction bases: 4. Germline CDR1 and CDR2: SNHLY and FYNNEI. As DNA, the CDR3 is TGTGCCAGCGCCGGGACTAGCGGGAGAGAGCAGTTCTTC. Its protein is CASAGTSGREQFF.

The chain has TRBV9 and TRBJ2-3; maybe TRBD2 (5 bases). Trimming took off 0 bases at V and 4 bases at J, with 12 bases between the two ends. This CDR3 has 15 amino acids. Germline V lookup: CDR1 SGDLS, CDR2 YYNGEE. The CDR3 region is CASSVGVTGSDTQYF. The CDR3 DNA reads as TGTGCCAGCAGCGTAGGGGTGACGGGGTCAGATACGCAGTATTTT.

This chain uses TRBV29-1 with TRBJ2-1; 7 bases fit TRBD2. CDR3 size: 14 residues. Germline CDR1 and CDR2: SQVTM and ANQGSEA. J was trimmed by 7 bases and V by 4 bases; bases with no gene match: 10. CDR3 residues: CSVVGGDSSNEQFF. The CDR3, as DNA: TGCAGCGTTGTGGGAGGGGATTCCTCTAATGAGCAGTTCTTC.

The V call is TRBV20-1, the J call TRBJ2-3; no reliable D call. Trimming shortened V by 0 bases and J by 6 bases, and 10 bases separated the two germline ends. This CDR3 has 13 residues. The germline gives CDR1 DFQATT, CDR2 SNEGSKA (reference sequence). The CDR3 region is CSARDGSGDTQYF. Written as DNA, the CDR3 is TGCAGTGCTAGAGATGGGTCCGGCGATACGCAGTATTTT.

J is TRBJ1-5 and V is TRBV15; D might be TRBD1 (5 bases). This CDR3 has 14 residues. The germline V and J ends were trimmed by 0 bases and 5 bases, with 8 bases remaining between them. From germline, CDR1 is LNHNV and CDR2 YYDKDF (reference sequence). The CDR3 region is CATSREPQDQPQHF. The CDR3 coding sequence is TGTGCCACCAGCAGAGAACCACAGGATCAGCCCCAGCATTTT. The full variable domain, rest sourced from reference TRBV15 and TRBJ1-5, is DAMVIQNPRYQVTQFGKPVTLSCSQTLNHNVMYWYQQKSSQAPKLLFHYYDKDFNNEADTPDNFQSRRPNTSFCFLDIRSPGLGDTAMYLCATSREPQDQPQHFGDGTRLSIL.

This clonotype was seen more than once but under ten times. At one end, the junction sequence differs from germline, possibly due to a read error. The chain carries TRBV30 and TRBJ1-6, with D perhaps TRBD1 (5 bases). CDR1 is GTSNPN and CDR2 is SVGIG in the germline V gene (reference sequence). The CDR3 is 14 amino acids. The CDR3 DNA reads TGTGCCTGGAAGGGACGGATGTATAATTCCCCCCTCCACTTT. Translating gives CAWKGRMYNSPLHF. Drawing the rest from reference TRBV30 and TRBJ1-6, the complete variable domain is SQTIHQWPATLVQPVGSPLSLECTVEGTSNPNLYWYRQAAGRGLQLLFYSVGIGQISSEVPQNLSASRPQDRQFILSSKKLLLSDSGFYLCAWKGRMYNSPLHFGNGTRLTVT.

The V gene is TRBV6-5, the J gene TRBJ2-5; TRBD2 matches 7 bases. Germline V gene sequence: CDR1 MNHEY, CDR2 SVGAGI. The CDR3 runs 17 residues. The ends lost 2 bases at V and 5 bases at J; junction bases unmatched: 14. CDR3 protein: CASSYGGPGGSLETQYF. The CDR3 bases are TGTGCCAGCAGTTACGGCGGGCCGGGAGGATCTTTGGAGACCCAGTACTTC.

The count of this clonotype is one. The chain links TRBV9 to TRBJ2-1, with 7 bases matching TRBD2. Trimming at V came to 7 bases and at J to 6 bases, leaving 10 bases not matched to a gene. The CDR3 is 14 residues long. The germline V gene encodes CDR1 SGDLS and CDR2 YYNGEE. The CDR3 coding sequence is TGTGCCAGCGGGACCGGGACGGGGGGCAATGAGCAGTTCTTC. It translates to CASGTGTGGNEQFF. Filled out from reference TRBV9 and TRBJ2-1, the complete variable domain reads DSGVTQTPKHLITATGQRVTLRCSPRSGDLSVYWYQQSLDQGLQFLIQYYNGEERAKGNILERFSAQQFPDLHSELNLSSLELGDSALYFCASGTGTGGNEQFFGPGTRLTVL.

This clonotype has just one count. This sequence joins TRBV6-4 and TRBJ2-5; weak D call: TRBD1 (6 bases). Germline lookup yields CDR1 MRHNA and CDR2 SNTAGT. The CDR3 loop spans 13 amino acids. V dropped 8 bases and J dropped 2 bases, with 12 bases sitting between them. The CDR3 DNA sequence: TGTGCCAGCGCCGCGGACAGTCAAGAGACCCAGTACTTC. Its translation is CASAADSQETQYF.

The chain joins TRBV11-2 to TRBJ2-3; 9 bases line up with TRBD2. This CDR3 contains 17 residues. Germline CDR1 SGHAT, CDR2 FQNNGV. The junction had 8 bases not matched to a gene; V was cut back by 1 base and J by 3 bases. This chain's CDR3 is CASSLGGTSWGTDTQYF. The CDR3 DNA is TGTGCCAGCAGCTTAGGAGGGACTAGCTGGGGTACAGATACGCAGTATTTT.

V usage is TRBV11-2 and J usage is TRBJ2-7; 7 nucleotides line up with TRBD1. The germline CDR1 and CDR2 sequences are SGHAT and FQNNGV. V gave up 3 bases and J gave up 2 bases; unmatched junction bases: 1. The CDR3 runs 13 residues. The DNA of the CDR3 is TGTGCCAGCAGCTTCGGACAGGCCTACGAGCAGTACGTC. Protein sequence: CASSFGQAYEQYV.

This clonotype appeared once. The rearrangement joins TRBV9 to TRBJ2-5; D is undetermined. Trimming removed 3 bases from V and 10 bases from J, with 16 bases in between. The CDR3 runs 13 residues. The germline gives CDR1 SGDLS, CDR2 YYNGEE. For the CDR3, the DNA is TGTGCCAGCAGCGGGCCCTCGGAGTCGGGCCAGTACTTC. Its protein product is CASSGPSESGQYF.

This clonotype was found a few times. The chain has TRBV2 and TRBJ2-7, with TRBD1 matching 7 bases. This CDR3 has 12 residues. Trimming removed 5 bases from V and 2 bases from J; junction bases left unmatched: 0. CDR1 and CDR2 (germline): SNHLY, FYNNEI. Written as DNA, the CDR3 is TGTGCCAGCAGTACAGGGGCCTACGAGCAGTACTTC. This translates into CASSTGAYEQYF.

The chain couples TRBV6-5 to TRBJ2-7, with 8 bases lining up with TRBD1. V dropped 2 bases and J dropped 4; count of bases not matched to a gene: 4. CDR1 MNHEY and CDR2 SVGAGI come from the germline V gene. The length of the CDR3 is 14 residues. For the CDR3, the DNA is TGTGCCAGCAGTTACGGACAGGGAGGTTACGAGCAGTACTTC. Protein sequence: CASSYGQGGYEQYF.

The chain uses TRBV9 and TRBJ1-5; 11 bases agree with TRBD1. Germline V gene sequence: CDR1 SGDLS, CDR2 YYNGEE. The CDR3 is 14 amino acids. With 3 bases clipped from V and 5 bases from J, the junction kept 1 base outside the gene matches. The CDR3 sequence is CASSGTGGYQPQHF. In DNA form, the CDR3 reads TGTGCCAGCAGCGGGACAGGGGGCTATCAGCCCCAGCATTTT.

J is TRBJ1-1 and V is TRBV5-1; no firm D call. This CDR3 is built from 12 residues. Germline assignment: CDR1 SGHRS and CDR2 YFSETQ. Trimming pared 7 bases from V and 6 bases from J, leaving 13 bases between. The CDR3 sequence is CASVSGGAEAFF. In DNA, the CDR3 is TGCGCCAGCGTAAGTGGAGGCGCTGAAGCTTTCTTT.

This CDR3 reads CSARGRGDSYEQYF. DNA for the CDR3: TGCAGTGCTAGGGGCAGGGGTGACTCCTACGAGCAGTACTTC. The V call is TRBV20-1, the J call TRBJ2-7, with D perhaps matching TRBD1 (6 bases). The germline V gene has CDR1 DFQATT and CDR2 SNEGSKA (reference sequence). V was pared by 3 bases and J by 0 bases, with 12 bases between. CDR3 length equals 14 residues.

V is TRBV7-2 and J is TRBJ2-1, with D unresolved. The CDR3 loop spans 14 amino acids. V was cut by 5 bases and J by 6 bases, with 14 bases left in between. The germline CDR1 and CDR2 sequences are SGHTA and FQGNSA. The CDR3: CASSTYDLGNEQFF. The DNA of the CDR3 is TGTGCCAGCAGCACTTACGACCTCGGCAATGAGCAGTTCTTC.

V usage is TRBV28 and J usage is TRBJ2-7; D is perhaps TRBD1 (5 bases). V lost 5 bases, J lost 4 bases, and 15 bases lay in between. CDR3 length equals 14 residues. CDR1 is MDHEN, CDR2 SYDVKM, per germline. CDR3 loop: CASSPRDRSYEQYF. Written as DNA, the CDR3 is TGTGCCAGCAGTCCCAGGGATCGGTCGTACGAGCAGTACTTC.

The chain couples TRBV5-5 to TRBJ2-1, with D perhaps TRBD1 (6 bases). CDR1 and CDR2 from the germline V gene are SGHKS and YYEKEE (reference sequence). The length of the CDR3 is 13 residues. V gave up 4 bases and J gave up 5 bases, with 10 bases separating them. The CDR3 spells CASSGDIHNEQFF. The CDR3 region has the DNA TGTGCCAGCAGCGGGGACATCCACAATGAGCAGTTCTTC.

This clonotype was seen once. The chain joins TRBV7-9 to TRBJ1-3; no clear D. The CDR3 contains 17 residues. Trimming cost V 2 bases and J 1 base, with 15 bases left between them. Looked up from germline, CDR1 is SEHNR and CDR2 is FQNEAQ (reference sequence). DNA of the CDR3: TGTGCCAGCAGCTTACGCACTCCAGGCGATTCTGGAAACACCATATATTTT. Its protein is CASSLRTPGDSGNTIYF. The full variable domain, its missing parts supplied by reference TRBV7-9 and TRBJ1-3, is DTGVSQNPRHKITKRGQNVTFRCDPISEHNRLYWYRQTLGQGPEFLTYFQNEAQLEKSRLLSDRFSAERPKGSFSTLEIQRTEQGDSAMYLCASSLRTPGDSGNTIYFGEGSWLTVV.